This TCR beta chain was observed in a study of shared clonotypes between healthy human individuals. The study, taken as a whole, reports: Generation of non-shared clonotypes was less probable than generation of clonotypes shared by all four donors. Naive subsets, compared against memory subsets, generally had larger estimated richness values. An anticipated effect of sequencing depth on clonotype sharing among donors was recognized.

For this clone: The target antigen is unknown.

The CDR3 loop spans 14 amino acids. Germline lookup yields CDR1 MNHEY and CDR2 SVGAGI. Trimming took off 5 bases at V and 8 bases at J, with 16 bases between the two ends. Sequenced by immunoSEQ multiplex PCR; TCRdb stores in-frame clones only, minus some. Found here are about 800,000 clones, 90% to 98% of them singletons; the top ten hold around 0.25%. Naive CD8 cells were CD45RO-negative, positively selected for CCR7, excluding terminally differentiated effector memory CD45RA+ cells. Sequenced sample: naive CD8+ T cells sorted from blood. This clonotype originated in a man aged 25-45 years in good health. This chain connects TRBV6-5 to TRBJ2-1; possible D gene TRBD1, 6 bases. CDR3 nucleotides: TGTGCCAGCAGTGACCTGGACAGTCCAGATGAGCAGTTCTTC. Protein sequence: CASSDLDSPDEQFF.